The sequence of this T cell receptor beta chain was determined in a study of shared clonotypes between healthy human individuals. About this clone itself: The same CDR3 also results from other DNA sequences found in this sample.

Assay runs were performed at deep level. Genomic DNA of every subset was divided equally among multiple immunoSEQ plates. Method: immunoSEQ multiplex PCR; TCRdb's copy keeps in-frame clones and lacks some. The table includes approximately 500,000 clones, 65% to 85% detected once. Sequencing used PBMCs. The receptor was isolated from a woman aged 40 to 50 in good health. Some clones in this sample may be carry-over from other donors' samples.

The CDR3 DNA sequence: TGTGCCAGCAGTTTGCCAGGGAGCTCCTACGAGCAGTACTTC. It yields the protein CASSLPGSSYEQYF. The chain uses TRBV28 and TRBJ2-7; perhaps D is TRBD1 or TRBD2 (5 bases each). Trimming took 3 bases from V and 0 from J, leaving 9 bases between them. The CDR3 is 14 amino acids. Per germline, CDR1 MDHEN and CDR2 SYDVKM.